This TCR beta chain came from a study of radiotherapy plus CTLA-4 blockade in lung cancer. At the level of the study: An objective response was seen in around a sixth of patients, and disease control in 25% to 40%.

V lost 4 bases to trimming and J lost 5 bases; unmatched junction nucleotides: 7. Germline CDR1 reads SGHRS; CDR2 reads YFSETQ. This CDR3 is built from 14 residues. Sequenced by immunoSEQ multiplex PCR; TCRdb stores in-frame clones only, minus some. The table records some 15,000 clones, around 70% of them present only once. Alongside CTLA-4 blockade with ipilimumab, patients with chemo-refractory metastatic non-small-cell lung cancer received focal radiation. The sample here was peripheral blood, taken from a patient treated with radiotherapy plus ipilimumab. The origin of this receptor is a human donor with non-small cell lung cancer whose response to radiotherapy plus ipilimumab could not be evaluated. The chain couples TRBV5-1 to TRBJ2-3, with 7 bases lining up with TRBD1. The CDR3 DNA reads TGCGCCAGCAGCCTCGACAGGGATGGAGATACGCAGTATTTT. It is translated as CASSLDRDGDTQYF. Complete variable domain (other parts from reference TRBV5-1 and TRBJ2-3): KAGVTQTPRYLIKTRGQQVTLSCSPISGHRSVSWYQQTPGQGLQFLFEYFSETQRNKGNFPGRFSGRQFSNSRSEMNVSTLELGDSALYLCASSLDRDGDTQYFGPGTRLTVL.